Described below is a single T cell receptor (beta chain) sequence and its context. TCRdb's table, derived via immunoSEQ multiplex PCR, lists solely in-frame clones and lacks some. The table lists over 40,000 clones, about 92% of them singletons, with less than 2.5% in the top ten. The data were obtained in a study of T cell changes during pregnancy in multiple sclerosis. Deletions cut 0 bases from V and 5 bases from J, with 14 bases between. CDR1 is SGHRS, CDR2 YFSETQ, per germline. CDR3 size: 15 residues. Material: peripheral blood, obtained in the third trimester of pregnancy. This chain links TRBV5-1 with TRBJ2-5; D might be TRBD2 (6 bases). This TCR was sampled from a female donor with multiple sclerosis, enrolled in a pregnancy study. CDR3 in amino acids: CASSLELAGFETQYF. Written as DNA, the CDR3 is TGCGCCAGCAGCTTGGAGTTGGCGGGGTTTGAGACCCAGTACTTC. Using reference TRBV5-1 and TRBJ2-5 for the parts outside the CDR3, the full variable domain is KAGVTQTPRYLIKTRGQQVTLSCSPISGHRSVSWYQQTPGQGLQFLFEYFSETQRNKGNFPGRFSGRQFSNSRSEMNVSTLELGDSALYLCASSLELAGFETQYFGPGTRLLVL.